The 18 T cell receptor beta chains in this list originate from one sample, sequenced in a study of Ad26.COV2.S vaccination and SARS-CoV-2 variants. Treatment specified: roughly 18 received Ad26.COV2.S at low or high dose, single or two shots; five or six received placebo; per-sample allocation not given. Following the first vaccine or placebo injection, samples were taken on day 63. Here immunoSEQ multiplex PCR was the method, and the copy in TCRdb shows in-frame clones only, minus some. The sample contains some 290,000 clones, around four fifths of which appear only once. Sequences were derived from peripheral blood, sampled in a trial of Ad26.COV2.S vaccine versus placebo. The receptors derive from a person between 18 and 60 years old who received the Ad26.COV2.S COVID-19 vaccine or a placebo.

The chain employs TRBV19 and TRBJ2-1; D not certain. This CDR3 has 14 amino acids. V was trimmed by 5 bases and J by 0 bases, leaving 8 bases between them. Germline V lookup: CDR1 LNHDA, CDR2 SQIVND (reference sequence). CDR3 region: CASSSWSSYNEQFF. Here the CDR3 DNA reads TGTGCCAGTAGTTCCTGGAGCTCCTACAATGAGCAGTTCTTC. Complete variable domain (other parts from reference TRBV19 and TRBJ2-1): DGGITQSPKYLFRKEGQNVTLSCEQNLNHDAMYWYRQDPGQGLRLIYYSQIVNDFQKGDIAEGYSVSREKKESFPLTVTSAQKNPTAFYLCASSSWSSYNEQFFGPGTRLTVL.

This clone was counted only a few times. An end of the junction does not agree with germline; a read error may underlie this. This chain links TRBV3-1 (or the pseudogene TRBV3-2) with TRBJ1-1; TRBD1 is a possible D gene (5 bases). Germline V gives CDR1 LGHDT, CDR2 YNNKEL (reference sequence). The CDR3 consists of 12 residues. In nucleotides, the CDR3 is TGTGCCAGCAGCCCTGGTGAGAGGGGTCAGGTCTTT. It codes for CASSPGERGQVF.

V is TRBV28 and J is TRBJ1-2, with a possible D match to TRBD1 (5 bases). V lost 3 bases to trimming and J lost 3 bases, with 11 bases between them. CDR1 and CDR2 (germline): MDHEN, SYDVKM. There are 14 residues in the CDR3. Here the CDR3 DNA reads TGTGCCAGCAGTTTGGAAAGGGACCACTATGGCTACACCTTC. It yields the protein CASSLERDHYGYTF.

This chain links TRBV5-1 with TRBJ1-3; 8 bases fit TRBD1. The CDR3 has 15 amino acids. J lost 5 bases, V lost 0 bases, and 4 bases had no gene match. From germline, CDR1 is SGHRS and CDR2 YFSETQ. The CDR3 protein is CASSLETGERNTIYF. The CDR3 DNA sequence: TGCGCCAGCAGCTTGGAGACAGGGGAGAGAAACACCATATATTTT. Combining the CDR3 with reference TRBV5-1 and TRBJ1-3 gives the whole variable domain KAGVTQTPRYLIKTRGQQVTLSCSPISGHRSVSWYQQTPGQGLQFLFEYFSETQRNKGNFPGRFSGRQFSNSRSEMNVSTLELGDSALYLCASSLETGERNTIYFGEGSWLTVV.

This clone was found once. The rearrangement joins TRBV21-1 to TRBJ1-4. TRBV21-1 is annotated as a pseudogene. The CDR3 has 16 residues. The CDR3 spells CASSAAPRRGHEKLFF. The CDR3 DNA reads TGTGCCAGCAGCGCGGCCCCCCGGCGCGGTCATGAAAAACTGTTTTTT.

This clone was counted a few times. This chain uses TRBV19 with TRBJ1-1; tentatively, D is TRBD1 (6 bases). Trimming removed 6 bases from V and 3 bases from J, with 20 bases in between. CDR3 length: 16 residues. Germline loops: CDR1 LNHDA, CDR2 SQIVND (reference sequence). The CDR3 is CASSPNDGGQDTEAFF. CDR3 nucleotides: TGTGCCAGTAGCCCAAATGACGGGGGGCAGGACACTGAAGCTTTCTTT.

V usage is TRBV2 and J usage is TRBJ1-1, with a weak D call TRBD1 (6 bases). The ends were cut back, 10 bases at V and 4 bases at J, with 10 bases in the middle. The CDR3 contains 11 residues. The germline V gene encodes CDR1 SNHLY and CDR2 FYNNEI. CDR3 in DNA: TGTGCCACCTCAGGGGCCACTGAAGCTTTCTTT. This encodes CATSGATEAFF.

The chain recombines TRBV5-1 with TRBJ1-2; 8 nucleotides agree with TRBD1. Trimming at V came to 6 bases and at J to 0 bases, leaving 4 bases not matched to a gene. The CDR3 loop spans 14 amino acids. The germline gives CDR1 SGHRS, CDR2 YFSETQ. The CDR3 DNA sequence: TGCGCCAGCACCCTGGGACAGGCTAACTATGGCTACACCTTC. This codes for CASTLGQANYGYTF.

This clone was observed a few times. V is TRBV7-2 and J is TRBJ2-1; D call uncertain. CDR1 is SGHTA, CDR2 FQGNSA, per germline. The CDR3 loop spans 13 amino acids. V lost 5 bases and J lost 5, with 10 bases in between. The CDR3 DNA follows: TGTGCCAGCAGCCCGAGTGCGGACAATGAGCAGTTCTTC. It codes for CASSPSADNEQFF.

This chain connects TRBV28 to TRBJ2-7, with D uncertain. The V and J ends lost 5 bases and 6 bases respectively, with 17 bases between them. The CDR3 has 14 residues. Germline values: CDR1 MDHEN, CDR2 SYDVKM. CDR3 sequence: CASSTPVGRGEQYF. The CDR3 coding sequence is TGTGCCAGCAGTACCCCGGTCGGGCGCGGCGAGCAGTACTTC. The full variable domain, rest sourced from reference TRBV28 and TRBJ2-7, is DVKVTQSSRYLVKRTGEKVFLECVQDMDHENMFWYRQDPGLGLRLIYFSYDVKMKEKGDIPEGYSVSREKKERFSLILESASTNQTSMYLCASSTPVGRGEQYFGPGTRLTVT.

The chain combines TRBV2 with TRBJ1-4; D is possibly TRBD1 (5 bases). V shed 1 base and J shed 2 bases, with 14 bases lying between them. Germline assignment: CDR1 SNHLY and CDR2 FYNNEI. There are 17 residues in the CDR3. Here the CDR3 DNA reads TGTGCCAGCAGTGAAGGTTTAAGGGGCGGGACTAATGAAAAACTGTTTTTT. As protein: CASSEGLRGGTNEKLFF.

The J gene is TRBJ2-3, the V gene TRBV7-3, with D hard to call. The germline V gene has CDR1 SGHTA and CDR2 FQGTGA. This CDR3 has 13 residues. Trimming took off 5 bases at V and 4 bases at J, with 10 bases between the two ends. The CDR3 DNA reads as TGTGCCAGCAGCCTCGAGTGGGCAGATACGCAGTATTTT. This sequence encodes CASSLEWADTQYF. Full variable domain (outside the CDR3, taken from reference TRBV7-3 and TRBJ2-3): GAGVSQTPSNKVTEKGKYVELRCDPISGHTALYWYRQSLGQGPEFLIYFQGTGAADDSGLPNDRFFAVRPEGSVSTLKIQRTERGDSAVYLCASSLEWADTQYFGPGTRLTVL.

This clone has only one observation. The chain has TRBV5-1 and TRBJ2-1, with 10 bases aligning to TRBD1. CDR1 and CDR2 (germline): SGHRS, YFSETQ. CDR3 size: 15 residues. J was trimmed by 6 bases and V by 4 bases; bases with no gene match: 7. This chain's CDR3 is CASSVGTGDSNEQFF. CDR3 sequence (DNA): TGCGCCAGCAGCGTCGGGACAGGGGACAGCAATGAGCAGTTCTTC.

The chain recombines TRBV7-2 with TRBJ1-2; D not certain. The length of the CDR3 is 14 residues. Germline CDR1 reads SGHTA; CDR2 reads FQGNSA. V shed 5 bases and J shed 4 bases, with 14 bases lying between them. The CDR3 is CASSLRESAYGYTF. CDR3 nucleotide sequence: TGTGCCAGCAGCCTCCGGGAGAGTGCCTATGGCTACACCTTC.

The chain is built from TRBV2 and TRBJ2-3, with 9 bases fitting TRBD2. V was pared by 8 bases and J by 0 bases, with 9 bases of the junction left unmatched. CDR3 length equals 16 residues. Germline values: CDR1 SNHLY, CDR2 FYNNEI. The CDR3 region has the DNA TGTGCCAGCTTACATGGCGGACTAGCGAGCACAGATACGCAGTATTTT. It encodes CASLHGGLASTDTQYF.

The gene calls are TRBV19 and TRBJ1-1; D might be TRBD1 (5 bases). The CDR3 spans 13 residues. V was clipped by 5 bases and J by 4 bases, with 11 bases between them. CDR1 is LNHDA, CDR2 SQIVND, per germline (reference sequence). CDR3 protein: CASSSQGGTEAFF. The CDR3 nucleotides read TGTGCCAGTAGTTCGCAGGGCGGCACTGAAGCTTTCTTT.

The rearrangement uses TRBV4-1 and TRBJ2-3; 10 bases agree with TRBD2. Looked up from germline, CDR1 is MGHRA and CDR2 is YSYEKL. The CDR3 runs 18 residues. V was pared by 2 bases and J by 1 base, with 9 bases of the junction left unmatched. The CDR3 DNA sequence: TGCGCCAGCAGCCAACACCACTTCGGGACTAGCGGCACAGATACGCAGTATTTT. Translating it yields CASSQHHFGTSGTDTQYF.

This clone was observed a single time. This chain uses TRBV5-8 with TRBJ2-3; D may match TRBD1 or TRBD2 (5 bases each). CDR1 is SGHTS, CDR2 YDEGEE, per germline. Trimming pared 0 bases from V and 1 base from J, leaving 9 bases between. This CDR3 comprises 15 residues. The CDR3 here is CASSLGGLGTDTQYF. The CDR3 DNA sequence: TGTGCCAGCAGCTTGGGGGGGTTGGGCACAGATACGCAGTATTTT.